These 24 T cell receptor beta chains share one sample of origin, sequenced in a study of T cells in Graves' hyperthyroidism and ophthalmopathy (dated by TCRdb to the late 2010s). Receptors were amplified or captured by multiplex PCR. TCRdb records Illumina HiSeq 2000 as the sequencer. Amplification of TCR beta CDR3 regions was carried out from RNA transcripts. The TCR CDR3 was subjected to a first round of RT-PCR using the HTBI primer set and the Qiagen OneStep RT-PCR kit. In-frame beta chains were kept once TCRdb had trimmed the public reads at Q25 with fastp and called clones with MiXCR. CDR3 protein duplicates are merged, each entry listing the most common genes and DNA. Counted in this sample were roughly 350,000 distinct CDR3 sequences; approximately 15% of them appeared once. The ten largest clones take up about 20% of the sample. The sequencing input was blood. The receptors stem from a woman in her 30s with Graves' ophthalmopathy.

In this sample, this clonotype turned up many times. V is TRBV20-1 and J is TRBJ2-3, with TRBD2 identical over 11 bases. CDR3 length: 16 amino acids. CDR1 is DFQATT, CDR2 SNEGSKA, per germline (reference sequence). V lost 5 bases and J lost 2; bases outside the gene matches: 9. The CDR3 is CSAWDGTSGTTDTQYF. CDR3 coding DNA: TGCAGTGCTTGGGACGGGACTAGCGGAACCACAGATACGCAGTATTTT.

This clonotype was recorded a few times. This chain joins TRBV7-2 and TRBJ2-5; 7 bases agree with TRBD1. The CDR3 contains 13 residues. Germline lookup yields CDR1 SGHTA and CDR2 FQGNSA. Losses at the gene ends were 10 bases for V and 6 bases for J; bases not matched to a gene: 11. As DNA, the CDR3 is TGTGCCACTTTAACCCGGGACAGAAAGACCCAGTACTTC. This codes for CATLTRDRKTQYF.

This clonotype was counted ten times or more. The chain carries TRBV11-2 and TRBJ2-5, with 7 bases identical to TRBD1. Germline values: CDR1 SGHAT, CDR2 FQNNGV. This CDR3 spans 15 amino acids. The ends lost 3 bases at V and 5 bases at J; junction bases unmatched: 9. The CDR3 region has the DNA TGTGCCAGCAGCTTGCAGACAGGGACCCTTGAGACCCAGTACTTC. This gives the protein CASSLQTGTLETQYF.

This clonotype was counted at least ten times. In nucleotides, the CDR3 is TGCAGTGCTAGAGATAGGCGCGGGGCCGGGGAGCTGTTTTTT. As protein: CSARDRRGAGELFF. The chain is built from TRBV20-1 and TRBJ2-2, with D possibly TRBD2 on 6 matching bases. CDR1 and CDR2 from the germline V gene are DFQATT and SNEGSKA (reference sequence). The CDR3 has 14 residues. V lost 0 bases and J 6 bases, leaving 11 bases between the germline ends.

Ten or more counts support this clonotype. V usage is TRBV12-3 or TRBV12-4 and J usage is TRBJ1-6; the D is unclear. The CDR3 sequence is 13 residues long. V lost 3 bases, J lost 11 bases, and 11 bases lay in between. The DNA for the CDR3 is TGTGCCAGCAGTTTTCAGCCCTCAACACCCCTCCACTTT. Protein: CASSFQPSTPLHF.

The chain is built from TRBV28 and TRBJ1-6, with D unresolved. The CDR3 runs to 12 residues. Germline assignment: CDR1 MDHEN and CDR2 SYDVKM. Deletions cut 5 bases from V and 4 bases from J, with 3 bases between. CDR3: CASSDYNSPLHF. In nucleotides, the CDR3 is TGTGCCAGCAGTGATTATAATTCACCCCTCCACTTT.

Ten or more counts support this clonotype. The chain is built from TRBV3-1 and TRBJ2-1; the D gene is possibly TRBD2 (6 bases). This CDR3 comprises 17 residues. V dropped 5 bases and J dropped 7 bases, with 24 bases sitting between them. The germline CDR1 and CDR2 sequences are LGHDT and YNNKEL (reference sequence). This CDR3 reads CASSSASGRGFSNEQFF. The CDR3 DNA is TGTGCCAGCAGCTCGGCTTCCGGGCGGGGTTTTTCAAATGAGCAGTTCTTC.

This clonotype was seen at least ten times. The rearrangement joins TRBV5-1 to TRBJ2-1; tentative D call: TRBD2 (5 bases). Deletions cut 1 base from V and 4 bases from J, with 18 bases between. The CDR3 spans 17 residues. The germline V gene has CDR1 SGHRS and CDR2 YFSETQ. For the CDR3, the DNA is TGCGCCAGCAGCTTGAGAGGGCAGAACAAAATTTACAATGAGCAGTTCTTC. Amino acids: CASSLRGQNKIYNEQFF.

This clonotype was detected many times. This chain connects TRBV28 to TRBJ1-1; 7 positions agree with TRBD1. V was clipped by 4 bases and J by 1 base; unmatched bases: 6. Germline-derived CDR1 and CDR2 are MDHEN and SYDVKM. The CDR3 extends over 15 amino acids. The CDR3: CASSSSGQTNTEAFF. As DNA, the CDR3 is TGTGCCAGCAGTTCCTCGGGACAGACGAACACTGAAGCTTTCTTT. The entire variable domain, with the rest obtained from reference TRBV28 and TRBJ1-1, is as follows: DVKVTQSSRYLVKRTGEKVFLECVQDMDHENMFWYRQDPGLGLRLIYFSYDVKMKEKGDIPEGYSVSREKKERFSLILESASTNQTSMYLCASSSSGQTNTEAFFGQGTRLTVV.

This clonotype was seen many times. The chain links TRBV7-9 to TRBJ1-2, with D unclear. CDR3 length: 13 residues. In germline, CDR1 is SEHNR, CDR2 FQNEAQ (reference sequence). Between the trimmed V and J ends, which lost 4 bases and 5 bases, there was a span of 11 bases. CDR3 nucleotide sequence: TGTGCCAGCAGCTCCGGGGTTTATTATGGCTACACCTTC. Translated: CASSSGVYYGYTF.

This clonotype came up many times. V is TRBV30 and J is TRBJ1-1, with D perhaps matching TRBD1 (5 bases). This CDR3 has 12 residues. Germline CDR1 reads GTSNPN; CDR2 reads SVGIG (reference sequence). Trimming removed 7 bases at V and 1 base at J, with 10 bases between. CDR3 residues: CASGPWNTEAFF. The CDR3 nucleotides read TGTGCCTCGGGACCTTGGAACACTGAAGCTTTCTTT.

This clonotype has only a few counts. The rearrangement links TRBV20-1 to TRBJ1-1, with no clear D. Germline CDR1 and CDR2: DFQATT and SNEGSKA (reference sequence). The CDR3 is made up of 12 amino acids. Trimming took 6 bases from V and 0 from J, leaving 8 bases between them. CDR3 amino acids: CSANTMNTEAFF. The DNA for the CDR3 is TGCAGTGCGAACACTATGAACACTGAAGCTTTCTTT.

In its sample, this clonotype was seen many times. The genes are TRBV27 and TRBJ1-2; possibly TRBD1 for D (6 bases). Germline lookup yields CDR1 MNHEY and CDR2 SMNVEV (reference sequence). Trimming removed 8 bases from V and 6 bases from J, with 16 bases in between. The CDR3 consists of 13 residues. In DNA, the CDR3 is TGTGCCAGCTCTCAGTCAGGGGACCATGGCTACACCTTC. Its translation: CASSQSGDHGYTF.

There are many counts of this clonotype. The chain carries TRBV28 and TRBJ2-1, with D possibly called TRBD1 or TRBD2 (7 bases each). The CDR3 extends over 14 amino acids. Deletions cut 3 bases from V and 7 bases from J, with 13 bases between. Germline loops: CDR1 MDHEN, CDR2 SYDVKM. This chain's CDR3 is CASSFRGGPNEQFF. Here the CDR3 DNA reads TGTGCCAGCAGTTTCAGGGGGGGACCGAATGAGCAGTTCTTC.

This clonotype has only a few counts. A much bigger clone sits one base away, suggesting this may be a read error. The chain carries TRBV28 and TRBJ2-7, with D perhaps TRBD1 (6 bases). This CDR3 region has 11 residues. Germline CDR1 is MDHEN and CDR2 is SYDVKM. V was clipped by 5 bases and J by 6 bases, with 8 bases between them. The CDR3 DNA sequence: TGTGCCAGCAGTGGCAGGGGCGAGCAGTACTTC. The encoded protein is CASSGRGEQYF.

This clonotype turned up a few times. This chain joins TRBV27 and TRBJ2-3; TRBD2 matches at 14 bases. This CDR3 spans 18 amino acids. Trimming removed 4 bases from V and 1 base from J; junction bases left unmatched: 7. The V gene's germline CDR1 is MNHEY and CDR2 SMNVEV (reference sequence). CDR3 in amino acids: CASSSRLAGGPGTDTQYF. The DNA for the CDR3 is TGTGCCAGCAGTTCTAGACTAGCGGGGGGGCCGGGCACAGATACGCAGTATTTT.

The chain is built from TRBV5-6 and TRBJ2-2, with D perhaps given as TRBD1 or TRBD2 (6 bases each). The V end lost 3 bases, the J end lost 5 bases, and 17 bases lay between the germline ends. CDR3 length: 16 amino acids. Per germline, CDR1 SGHDT and CDR2 YYEEEE. CDR3 nucleotide sequence: TGTGCCAGCAGCTACGACATCGGGGGCTTTACCGGGGAGCTGTTTTTT. It specifies CASSYDIGGFTGELFF.

This chain joins TRBV5-8 and TRBJ2-2; D not certain. CDR3 length equals 15 residues. Trimming left V 1 base short and J 5 bases short, with 12 bases between. Germline assignment: CDR1 SGHTS and CDR2 YDEGEE. The CDR3 DNA reads as TGTGCCAGCAGCTTGAGGGCTAAGCTGACCGGGGAGCTGTTTTTT. Translating gives CASSLRAKLTGELFF.

This clonotype was recorded many times. V is TRBV20-1 and J is TRBJ2-2, with 7 bases fitting TRBD2. Germline loops: CDR1 DFQATT, CDR2 SNEGSKA (reference sequence). Trimming cost V 3 bases and J 6 bases; bases outside gene matches: 10. The CDR3 loop spans 15 amino acids. CDR3 DNA sequence: TGCAGTGCTAGCCCGGTCGCGGGGGATTCCGGGGAGCTGTTTTTT. This translates into CSASPVAGDSGELFF.

This clonotype has at least ten counts. The chain links TRBV11-2 to TRBJ2-3; possible D gene TRBD1, 6 bases. CDR1 SGHAT and CDR2 FQNNGV come from the germline V gene. The V and J ends lost 0 bases and 10 bases respectively, with 11 bases between them. CDR3 length equals 13 residues. The CDR3 coding sequence is TGTGCCAGCAGCTTAGATCCCAGGGGCCCGCAGTATTTT. It specifies CASSLDPRGPQYF.

This chain links TRBV15 with TRBJ1-5; the D gene is possibly TRBD1 (5 bases). The CDR3 extends over 15 amino acids. Per germline, CDR1 LNHNV and CDR2 YYDKDF (reference sequence). V lost 0 bases to trimming and J lost 7 bases, with 13 bases between them. For the CDR3, the DNA is TGTGCCACCAGCAGAGATTTGGGGGTAACCCAGCCCCAGCATTTT. Its protein is CATSRDLGVTQPQHF.

The chain combines TRBV5-6 with TRBJ2-7, with TRBD1 matching over 11 bases. Germline CDR1 reads SGHDT; CDR2 reads YYEEEE. V trimming: 4 bases; J trimming: 5 bases; junction bases outside the gene matches: 8. The CDR3 length is 15 residues. In DNA, the CDR3 is TGTGCCAGCAGCCCAGGTTGGACAGGGGGCCACGAGCAGTACTTC. This gives the protein CASSPGWTGGHEQYF.

The sample holds many counts of this clonotype. This sequence joins TRBV18 and TRBJ1-5, with TRBD1 identical over 8 bases. V lost 8 bases, J lost 2 bases, and 8 bases stayed unmatched. CDR3 length equals 15 residues. Germline lookup yields CDR1 KGHSH and CDR2 LQKENI. CDR3 sequence (DNA): TGTGCCAGCAGCCCGGGGACAGGTGGCAATCAGCCCCAGCATTTT. Translating gives CASSPGTGGNQPQHF.

This clonotype was detected a few times. The rearrangement uses TRBV7-2 and TRBJ1-4; the D gene is possibly TRBD1 (5 bases). The germline V and J ends were trimmed by 1 base and 3 bases, with 6 bases remaining between them. CDR3 length: 14 amino acids. Germline assignment: CDR1 SGHTA and CDR2 FQGNSA. Written as DNA, the CDR3 is TGTGCCAGCAGCTTAGTAGGGGCTAATGAAAAACTGTTTTTT. Amino acids: CASSLVGANEKLFF.